This T cell receptor (beta chain) was documented in a study of beta chain features in type 1 diabetes. Investigators reverse transcribed all isolated RNA, so they sequenced expressed TCRB transcripts. Libraries were prepared by immunoSEQ multiplex PCR; TCRdb keeps only in-frame clonotypes and omits some of them. This table has about 150,000 clones, roughly 48% appearing once. CD4+ naive, central memory, regulatory and stem cell-like memory subsets were isolated by sorting on CD45RO/CCR7/CD25/CD127/CD95/CD27. This clone turned up a few times. Its antigen is unknown. Study-wide findings and caveats: Patients' naive, central memory and Treg TCRB repertoires seemed closer to one another than those of healthy donors.

The TCR sequence derives from a man in his late teens or twenties in good health. The sample comprised Tregs from blood.

In DNA, the CDR3 is TGTGCCAGCAAGCTGGGACTCTACAATGAGCAGTTCTTC. Translated, it gives CASKLGLYNEQFF. The chain employs TRBV28 and TRBJ2-1; D might be TRBD2 (6 bases). Germline V CDR1 and CDR2: MDHEN, SYDVKM. V lost 7 bases and J lost 3, with 10 bases in between. CDR3 length: 13 residues.